A selection of T cell receptor beta chains follows, all from one sample in a study of blood T cell repertoires in COVID-19. Sequenced by immunoSEQ multiplex PCR; TCRdb stores in-frame clones only, minus some. The sample lists roughly 140,000 clones, around 80% seen once, with approximately 1.6% in the top ten. Material: PBMCs or T cells enriched from blood (not recorded which). Source of these receptors: a woman under 30 who had been exposed to COVID-19. Each CDR3 is given with its conserved first and last residue. Each record gives: V gene, clone size, D gene, J gene, CDR3 DNA, CDR3 protein. The D gene is left open where the match is weak. Not all rows give a size; the values are once, few, many and, for expanded clones, a class.

v_gene: TRBV6-5
abundance: .
d_gene: .
j_gene: TRBJ1-1
CDR3nt: TGTGCCAGCACCCGAAGACAGGCGTGGAACACTGAAGCTTTCTTT
CDR3aa: CASTRRQAWNTEAFF

v_gene: TRBV5-1
abundance: few
d_gene: TRBD1
j_gene: TRBJ1-1
CDR3nt: TGCGCCAGCAGCTTGACGAGGGGGCGGCTGTACACTGAAGCTTTCTTT
CDR3aa: CASSLTRGRLYTEAFF

v_gene: TRBV28
abundance: once
d_gene: .
j_gene: TRBJ2-2
CDR3nt: TGTGCCAGCAGTTTCCGACCTACCGAGGCCGGGGAGCTGTTTTTT
CDR3aa: CASSFRPTEAGELFF

v_gene: TRBV14
abundance: .
d_gene: .
j_gene: TRBJ1-4
CDR3nt: TGTGCCAGCAGCCAATCGAATGAAAAACTGTTTTTT
CDR3aa: CASSQSNEKLFF

v_gene: TRBV15
abundance: .
d_gene: .
j_gene: TRBJ2-3
CDR3nt: TGTGCCACCAGCACGGACACCACAGATACGCAGTATTTT
CDR3aa: CATSTDTTDTQYF

v_gene: TRBV5-4
abundance: .
d_gene: .
j_gene: TRBJ2-7
CDR3nt: TGTGCCAGTACTCGGGACACAGTCTACGAGCAGTACTTC
CDR3aa: CASTRDTVYEQYF

v_gene: TRBV27
abundance: once
d_gene: TRBD2
j_gene: TRBJ2-2
CDR3nt: TGTGCCAGCAGTTCCTTCTGGGCGGGAGGGGGAAACACCGGGGAGCTGTTTTTT
CDR3aa: CASSSFWAGGGNTGELFF

v_gene: TRBV7-9
abundance: .
d_gene: TRBD1
j_gene: TRBJ1-2
CDR3nt: TGTGCCAGCAGCCGCCGCGAGACAGGGGATGGCTACACCTTC
CDR3aa: CASSRRETGDGYTF

v_gene: TRBV7-3
abundance: .
d_gene: TRBD2
j_gene: TRBJ2-7
CDR3nt: TGTGCCAGCAGCCTGACTAGCGGAGCGTCCTACGAGCAGTACTTC
CDR3aa: CASSLTSGASYEQYF

v_gene: TRBV3-1/TRBV3-2
abundance: .
d_gene: .
j_gene: TRBJ2-7
CDR3nt: TGTGCCAGCAGCCGCGCTACCTACGAGCAGTACTTC
CDR3aa: CASSRATYEQYF

v_gene: TRBV27
abundance: .
d_gene: TRBD2
j_gene: TRBJ2-7
CDR3nt: TGTGCCAGCAGTTCGGGACTAGCGGGAAGTGCTTACGAGCAGTACTTC
CDR3aa: CASSSGLAGSAYEQYF

v_gene: TRBV3-1/TRBV3-2
abundance: .
d_gene: .
j_gene: TRBJ1-1
CDR3nt: TGTGCCAGCAGCCAAGAAGGGGGATTTGAAGCTTTCTTT
CDR3aa: CASSQEGGFEAFF

v_gene: TRBV4-3
abundance: .
d_gene: .
j_gene: TRBJ2-3
CDR3nt: TGCGCCAGCAGCCAAGATACTAGTTCTGCAGATACGCAGTATTTT
CDR3aa: CASSQDTSSADTQYF

v_gene: TRBV10-1
abundance: .
d_gene: .
j_gene: TRBJ2-3
CDR3nt: TGCGCCAGCAGTGAGTCTGTGGGCTCGTTAGTAGCAGATACGCAGTATTTT
CDR3aa: CASSESVGSLVADTQYF

v_gene: TRBV7-6
abundance: few
d_gene: .
j_gene: TRBJ2-2
CDR3nt: TGTGCCAGCGCCGTGGGGGGAGTAGCGAACACCGGGGAGCTGTTTTTT
CDR3aa: CASAVGGVANTGELFF

v_gene: TRBV4-2
abundance: .
d_gene: TRBD2
j_gene: TRBJ2-5
CDR3nt: TGTGCCAGCAGCCAAAATAGCGGGAGGGCCTTTGAGACCCAGTACTTC
CDR3aa: CASSQNSGRAFETQYF

v_gene: TRBV19
abundance: .
d_gene: .
j_gene: TRBJ1-3
CDR3nt: TGTGCCAGTAGCTCCCCCGGGGAGGACAACACCATATATTTT
CDR3aa: CASSSPGEDNTIYF

v_gene: TRBV19
abundance: .
d_gene: .
j_gene: TRBJ2-5
CDR3nt: TGTGCCAGTAGTTCACAGCCCCTCCAAGAGACCCAGTACTTC
CDR3aa: CASSSQPLQETQYF

v_gene: TRBV5-1
abundance: .
d_gene: TRBD2
j_gene: TRBJ2-1
CDR3nt: TGCGCCAGCAGCCCGCACTTCACTAGCGCACCCTACAATGAGCAGTTCTTC
CDR3aa: CASSPHFTSAPYNEQFF

v_gene: TRBV11-2
abundance: .
d_gene: .
j_gene: TRBJ2-1
CDR3nt: TGTGCCAGCAGCTTATCACAGGGCTATGAGCAGTTCTTC
CDR3aa: CASSLSQGYEQFF

v_gene: TRBV30
abundance: .
d_gene: TRBD2
j_gene: TRBJ2-5
CDR3nt: TGTGCCTGGAGTGCAGGGACTAGCGGGAAGGAGACCCAGTACTTC
CDR3aa: CAWSAGTSGKETQYF

v_gene: TRBV4-1
abundance: .
d_gene: .
j_gene: TRBJ2-3
CDR3nt: TGCGCCAGCAGCCAAGAATTTACGAGGAACCCCCCAGATACGCAGTATTTT
CDR3aa: CASSQEFTRNPPDTQYF

v_gene: TRBV7-3
abundance: .
d_gene: TRBD2
j_gene: TRBJ2-1
CDR3nt: TGTGCCAGCAGCTTATATGCTAGCGGGAGTGGGGCCTGGAATGAGCAGTTCTTC
CDR3aa: CASSLYASGSGAWNEQFF

v_gene: TRBV9
abundance: .
d_gene: .
j_gene: TRBJ2-3
CDR3nt: TGTGCCAGCAGCGTCCTAGGTCCCCAGGGGTCCACAGATACGCAGTATTTT
CDR3aa: CASSVLGPQGSTDTQYF

v_gene: TRBV9
abundance: .
d_gene: TRBD2
j_gene: TRBJ2-2
CDR3nt: TGTGCCAGCAGCGAGGGGTTTGGCGCGGGAGACACCGGGGAGCTGTTTTTT
CDR3aa: CASSEGFGAGDTGELFF

v_gene: TRBV7-7
abundance: .
d_gene: .
j_gene: TRBJ2-1
CDR3nt: TGTGCCAGCAGCTTAGGTTTATCCGGGGGCAATGAGCAGTTCTTC
CDR3aa: CASSLGLSGGNEQFF

v_gene: TRBV6-5
abundance: .
d_gene: TRBD1
j_gene: TRBJ1-4
CDR3nt: TGTGCCAGCAGCCCAACCGGGACAGCTAATGAAAAACTGTTTTTT
CDR3aa: CASSPTGTANEKLFF

v_gene: TRBV10-1
abundance: .
d_gene: TRBD1
j_gene: TRBJ1-1
CDR3nt: TGCGCCAGCAGCCGAGGCACAGGGGGAAACACTGAAGCTTTCTTT
CDR3aa: CASSRGTGGNTEAFF

v_gene: TRBV7-9
abundance: few
d_gene: .
j_gene: TRBJ1-6
CDR3nt: TGTGCCAGCAGCCCCACATCGTTCGATAATTCACCCCTCCACTTT
CDR3aa: CASSPTSFDNSPLHF

v_gene: TRBV25-1
abundance: once
d_gene: TRBD2
j_gene: TRBJ2-5
CDR3nt: TGTGCCACCCGACTAGCGGGGGAAGAGACCCAGTACTTC
CDR3aa: CATRLAGEETQYF

v_gene: TRBV5-1
abundance: .
d_gene: .
j_gene: TRBJ1-1
CDR3nt: TGCGCCAGCACCCAGGGGCACCAGAACACTGAAGCTTTCTTT
CDR3aa: CASTQGHQNTEAFF

v_gene: TRBV27
abundance: .
d_gene: TRBD1
j_gene: TRBJ2-7
CDR3nt: TGTGCCAGCACCCATGGGGACAGGGTATCCTACGAGCAGTACTTC
CDR3aa: CASTHGDRVSYEQYF

v_gene: TRBV7-9
abundance: .
d_gene: TRBD1
j_gene: TRBJ1-4
CDR3nt: TGTGCCAGCAGCACCGGGACAGTTAATGAAAAACTGTTTTTT
CDR3aa: CASSTGTVNEKLFF

v_gene: TRBV6-2/TRBV6-3
abundance: .
d_gene: TRBD2
j_gene: TRBJ2-3
CDR3nt: TGTGCCAGCAGTTACTCTCGGGAGGGTGCGCAGTATTTT
CDR3aa: CASSYSREGAQYF

v_gene: TRBV7-9
abundance: .
d_gene: TRBD2
j_gene: TRBJ2-1
CDR3nt: TGTGCCAGCAGCTTCCTAACTAGCGGACCCTACAATGAGCAGTTCTTC
CDR3aa: CASSFLTSGPYNEQFF

v_gene: TRBV29-1
abundance: .
d_gene: TRBD2
j_gene: TRBJ2-1
CDR3nt: TGCAGCGCTGAGTCGGCGGGAGGGGGCTACAATGAGCAGTTCTTC
CDR3aa: CSAESAGGGYNEQFF

v_gene: TRBV29-1
abundance: .
d_gene: TRBD1
j_gene: TRBJ1-2
CDR3nt: TGCAGCGTGGCGGAATTGGGGACAGGGGGCAATCTACGTGGCTACACCTTC
CDR3aa: CSVAELGTGGNLRGYTF

v_gene: TRBV2
abundance: .
d_gene: .
j_gene: TRBJ1-5
CDR3nt: TGTGCCAGCAGGGGGGACGGAGGGGTTCATCAGCCCCAGCATTTT
CDR3aa: CASRGDGGVHQPQHF

v_gene: TRBV5-6
abundance: few
d_gene: .
j_gene: TRBJ2-3
CDR3nt: TGTGCCAGCAGTTTCGAGGAAAATACAGATACGCAGTATTTT
CDR3aa: CASSFEENTDTQYF

v_gene: TRBV25-1
abundance: .
d_gene: TRBD1
j_gene: TRBJ1-2
CDR3nt: TGTGCCAGCAGTGCCTGGGACAGCAAAGACTATGGCTACACCTTC
CDR3aa: CASSAWDSKDYGYTF

v_gene: TRBV24-1
abundance: few
d_gene: .
j_gene: TRBJ1-2
CDR3nt: TGTGCCACCAGTGATTCCCCCCTTTATGGCTACACCTTC
CDR3aa: CATSDSPLYGYTF

v_gene: TRBV28
abundance: .
d_gene: .
j_gene: TRBJ1-2
CDR3nt: TGTGCCAGCAGTTTGCCCGGACACCCTAACTATGGCTACACCTTC
CDR3aa: CASSLPGHPNYGYTF

v_gene: TRBV28
abundance: few
d_gene: .
j_gene: TRBJ1-5
CDR3nt: TGTGCCAGCAGATACCCGGGACACACACTCACTAGCAATCAGCCCCAGCATTTT
CDR3aa: CASRYPGHTLTSNQPQHF

v_gene: TRBV4-1
abundance: .
d_gene: TRBD2
j_gene: TRBJ2-3
CDR3nt: TGCGCCAGCAGCCAAAACAGGGGCGGGAGGGCGAGTTCAGATACGCAGTATTTT
CDR3aa: CASSQNRGGRASSDTQYF

v_gene: TRBV10-3
abundance: .
d_gene: .
j_gene: TRBJ2-3
CDR3nt: TGTGCCATCAGTTCGGGACATCTCAGCACAGATACGCAGTATTTT
CDR3aa: CAISSGHLSTDTQYF

v_gene: TRBV10-1
abundance: .
d_gene: .
j_gene: TRBJ1-1
CDR3nt: TGCGCCAGCACCGATAACAGGGATGGGGCTGAAGCTTTCTTT
CDR3aa: CASTDNRDGAEAFF

v_gene: TRBV28
abundance: .
d_gene: TRBD1
j_gene: TRBJ2-7
CDR3nt: TGTGCCAGCAGCCAAGGACAGGGAGGCGAGCAGTACTTC
CDR3aa: CASSQGQGGEQYF

v_gene: TRBV9
abundance: once
d_gene: TRBD2
j_gene: TRBJ2-1
CDR3nt: TGTGCCAGCAGCGTAGTTCCTAGCGGGTACAATGAGCAGTTCTTC
CDR3aa: CASSVVPSGYNEQFF

v_gene: TRBV6-5
abundance: .
d_gene: .
j_gene: TRBJ1-2
CDR3nt: TGTGCCAGCAGTTACATCGACAGTGCCCCTTATGGCTACACCTTC
CDR3aa: CASSYIDSAPYGYTF

v_gene: TRBV7-2
abundance: .
d_gene: .
j_gene: TRBJ2-1
CDR3nt: TGTGCCAGCAGCCTAGGTAGGGGCATTGAGCAGTTCTTC
CDR3aa: CASSLGRGIEQFF

v_gene: TRBV6-5
abundance: .
d_gene: TRBD2
j_gene: TRBJ2-7
CDR3nt: TGTGCCAGCAGTTACAGACTAGCGGACGAGCAGTACTTC
CDR3aa: CASSYRLADEQYF

v_gene: TRBV7-9
abundance: .
d_gene: .
j_gene: TRBJ1-1
CDR3nt: TGTGCCAGCAGCAGACACCTCAACACTGAAGCTTTCTTT
CDR3aa: CASSRHLNTEAFF

v_gene: TRBV6-5
abundance: .
d_gene: TRBD1
j_gene: TRBJ1-1
CDR3nt: TGTGCCAGCAGTTACTCGCGGACAGGGAATACTGAAGCTTTCTTT
CDR3aa: CASSYSRTGNTEAFF

v_gene: TRBV5-4
abundance: .
d_gene: .
j_gene: TRBJ1-1
CDR3nt: TGTGCCAGCAGCTCCTTTTCGGGGATGTCTGAAGCTTTCTTT
CDR3aa: CASSSFSGMSEAFF

v_gene: TRBV2
abundance: .
d_gene: TRBD1
j_gene: TRBJ1-2
CDR3nt: TGTGCCAGCAGTGGGACAGGGGGCAGCTATGGCTACACCTTC
CDR3aa: CASSGTGGSYGYTF